Described below is a single TCR beta chain sequence and its context. Repertoires were generated with immunoSEQ multiplex PCR, while TCRdb's copy carries only in-frame clones and drops some. The table includes some 100,000 clones, around nine tenths detected once. This record comes from a study of OX40 agonist ivuxolimab in advanced cancers. For the study at large: Ivuxolimab is an agonistic anti-OX40 (CD134) antibody, and patients were treated with it. Patients in dose escalation had liver, melanoma, kidney or head and neck cancers. It was permissible to have had prior anti-PD-1, anti-PD-L1 or anti-CTLA-4 therapy, and about 40% had some.

The length of the CDR3 is 13 residues. CDR1 and CDR2 from the germline V gene are MDHEN and SYDVKM. V was pared by 10 bases and J by 8 bases, with 20 bases between. This clonotype was obtained from an adult with an advanced solid tumor such as melanoma, head and neck, liver or kidney cancer. This chain joins TRBV28 and TRBJ1-1; D might be TRBD1 (6 bases). The material sequenced was CD4+ or CD8+ T cells sorted from blood, taken in a trial of the OX40 agonist ivuxolimab. The CDR3 region has the DNA TGTGCCACCGATACCCCTTTAGGGGGAGAAGCTTTCTTT. Its translation is CATDTPLGGEAFF. Based on the CDR3 plus reference TRBV28 and TRBJ1-1, the full variable domain is DVKVTQSSRYLVKRTGEKVFLECVQDMDHENMFWYRQDPGLGLRLIYFSYDVKMKEKGDIPEGYSVSREKKERFSLILESASTNQTSMYLCATDTPLGGEAFFGQGTRLTVV.